The 6 T cell receptor beta chains given below trace back to one sample, sequenced in a study of blood T cell repertoires in COVID-19 (dated by TCRdb to 2019 to 2021). Library generation was performed with the immunoSEQ multiplex PCR assay. TCRdb obtained this table from immuneACCESS and retained in-frame rearrangements with V and J assigned. These tables miss some clones; where compared with another copy, unresolved V genes account for less than half of the shortfall, and the remainder is unexplained. The sample includes more than 300,000 clones, with roughly 89% observed a single time. Under 1.1% of the sample lies in the top ten. Sequences were obtained from peripheral blood. Receptors were obtained from a woman aged 40-49 years with COVID-19, enrolled during active disease.

V gene TRBV27 combines with J gene TRBJ1-2; D not resolved. Germline V lookup: CDR1 MNHEY, CDR2 SMNVEV (reference sequence). The CDR3 contains 14 residues. The V and J ends lost 2 bases and 5 bases respectively, with 12 bases between them. CDR3 nucleotides: TGTGCCAGCAGTTTAGATAGGAGAGAATATGGCTACACCTTC. Residues: CASSLDRREYGYTF.

The J gene is TRBJ1-6, the V gene TRBV3-1 (or the pseudogene TRBV3-2); tentatively, D is TRBD1 (6 bases). There are 14 residues in the CDR3. Trimming removed 1 base from V and 12 bases from J, with 13 bases in between. In germline, CDR1 is LGHDT, CDR2 YNNKEL (reference sequence). The chain's CDR3 is CASSQGGHPVPLHF. The CDR3 DNA sequence: TGTGCCAGCAGCCAAGGGGGACACCCGGTACCCCTCCACTTT.

V gene TRBV28 combines with J gene TRBJ1-2; 9 bases are shared with TRBD1. Per germline, CDR1 MDHEN and CDR2 SYDVKM. V was clipped by 4 bases and J by 8 bases; unmatched bases: 11. This CDR3 region has 15 residues. The CDR3 region is CASSSRYRGPDGYTF. CDR3 DNA: TGTGCCAGCAGTTCCCGTTACAGGGGGCCGGACGGCTACACCTTC.

On this clone itself: The sample holds other DNA sequences that translate to the same CDR3. This chain uses TRBV5-4 with TRBJ2-1, with D perhaps matching TRBD1 (6 bases). Trimming left V 3 bases short and J 0 bases short, with 10 bases between. The CDR3 consists of 15 residues. Germline assignment: CDR1 SGHNT and CDR2 YYREEE (reference sequence). CDR3 bases: TGTGCCAGCAGCTCCGACAGGAGCTCCTACAATGAGCAGTTCTTC. It encodes CASSSDRSSYNEQFF. The full variable domain, completed using reference TRBV5-4 and TRBJ2-1, is ETGVTQSPTHLIKTRGQQVTLRCSSQSGHNTVSWYQQALGQGPQFIFQYYREEENGRGNFPPRFSGLQFPNYSSELNVNALELDDSALYLCASSSDRSSYNEQFFGPGTRLTVL.

The chain joins TRBV18 to TRBJ1-1, with D possibly matching TRBD1 (6 bases). Germline-derived CDR1 and CDR2 are KGHSH and LQKENI. CDR3 length: 15 residues. Trimming shortened V by 2 bases and J by 3 bases, and 13 bases separated the two germline ends. CDR3 DNA: TGTGCCAGCTCACCATTCCGGGACAAAGACACTGAAGCTTTCTTT. Amino acids: CASSPFRDKDTEAFF.

This chain links TRBV27 with TRBJ1-2; 9 nucleotides line up with TRBD1. Per the germline V gene, CDR1 is MNHEY and CDR2 is SMNVEV (reference sequence). Trimming at V came to 5 bases and at J to 8 bases, leaving 18 bases not matched to a gene. This CDR3 has 17 amino acids. Here the CDR3 DNA reads TGTGCCAGCAGTCTCGGACCCGGGACAGGGACCAACGGCGGCTACACCTTC. The encoded protein is CASSLGPGTGTNGGYTF.